These T cell receptor beta chains were read from a single sample in a study of CD8 T cells in ankylosing spondylitis. TCRdb processed the 5' RACE reads anew with MiXCR; each CDR3 protein has one entry. Of a few hundred thousand distinct CDR3 sequences in the sample, around 10% are singletons; the top ten hold approximately 6.6%. Material for sequencing was blood, either unsorted or a sorted T cell fraction (not recorded which). These receptors all come from a male donor with ankylosing spondylitis or in good health (not recorded which). CDR3s include the opening cysteine and the closing phenylalanine or tryptophan. The D gene is left open where the match is weak. The size field is filled for only some rows; it gives once, few, many or a size class.

clone_size	v_call	j_call	d_call	cdr3_aa	cdr3_nt
many	TRBV6-4	TRBJ2-1	TRBD1	CASSDGTGGNEQFF	TGTGCCAGCAGTGACGGGACAGGGGGCAATGAGCAGTTCTTC
NA	TRBV28	TRBJ2-3	TRBD2	CASFSLAGGTDTQYF	TGTGCCAGCTTTTCCTTAGCGGGAGGGACAGATACGCAGTATTTT
many	TRBV27	TRBJ1-1	TRBD1	CASSSRPMGQRLNTEAFF	TGTGCCAGCAGTTCACGACCCATGGGACAGAGACTGAACACTGAAGCTTTCTTT
NA	TRBV12-3/TRBV12-4	TRBJ2-7	TRBD2	CASSRGREAYEQYF	TGTGCCAGCAGTCGGGGGCGGGAGGCCTACGAGCAGTACTTC
NA	TRBV11-1	TRBJ2-1	TRBD2	CASSFTLAGLNNEQFF	TGTGCCAGCAGCTTTACACTAGCGGGACTGAACAATGAGCAGTTCTTC
many	TRBV2	TRBJ2-4	TRBD1	CASKEDRANIQYF	TGTGCCAGCAAGGAGGACAGGGCAAACATTCAGTACTTC
many	TRBV7-2	TRBJ1-6	TRBD1	CASSSTGQLINSPLHF	TGTGCCAGCAGCTCAACGGGACAGTTAATAAATTCACCCCTCCACTTT
many	TRBV5-1	TRBJ2-1	NA	CASRSLSYNEQFF	TGCGCCAGCAGAAGCCTCTCCTACAATGAGCAGTTCTTC
few	TRBV20-1	TRBJ1-2	NA	CSVGQTAGGYTF	TGCAGTGTAGGACAGACCGCGGGTGGCTACACCTTC
few	TRBV19	TRBJ2-1	NA	CASGQAYNEQFF	TGTGCCAGCGGACAAGCCTACAATGAGCAGTTCTTC
many	TRBV25-1	TRBJ1-1	NA	CASRPGDTLAFF	TGTGCCAGCAGACCCGGGGACACCCTAGCTTTCTTT
many	TRBV24-1	TRBJ2-2	TRBD2	CATSDRRLGGSYTGELFF	TGTGCCACCAGTGATCGGCGCCTGGGCGGGAGTTACACCGGGGAGCTGTTTTTT
NA	TRBV4-1	TRBJ1-5	NA	CASSHPPPGTPQHF	TGCGCCAGCAGCCATCCACCTCCCGGGACACCCCAGCATTTT
few	TRBV21-1	TRBJ2-3	NA	CASSLEEASGRTSTDTQYF	TGTGCCAGCAGCCTGGAGGAGGCTAGCGGGAGGACTAGCACAGATACGCAGTATTTT
many	TRBV29-1	TRBJ2-7	NA	CSVGGREYEQYF	TGCAGCGTTGGAGGCAGGGAGTACGAGCAGTACTTC
NA	TRBV5-1	TRBJ2-2	TRBD2	CASSPTIAGLTGELFF	TGCGCCAGCAGCCCCACGATAGCGGGACTCACCGGGGAGCTGTTTTTT
NA	TRBV11-3	TRBJ2-2	TRBD2	CASSLELAGGNTGELFF	TGTGCCAGCAGCTTAGAGCTAGCGGGAGGGAACACCGGGGAGCTGTTTTTT
NA	TRBV29-1	TRBJ2-7	TRBD2	CSVQTSGYEQYF	TGCAGCGTCCAGACTAGCGGCTACGAGCAGTACTTC
many	TRBV29-1	TRBJ2-3	NA	CSVPRGGIMPDTQYF	TGCAGCGTTCCGAGGGGGGGAATTATGCCAGATACGCAGTATTTT
NA	TRBV12-3/TRBV12-4	TRBJ2-3	NA	CASSLALGGTDTQYF	TGTGCCAGCAGTTTAGCGCTCGGGGGCACAGATACGCAGTATTTT
many	TRBV15	TRBJ1-2	NA	CATSRDNPGHYGYTF	TGTGCCACCAGCAGAGATAACCCAGGGCACTATGGCTACACCTTC
many	TRBV5-1	TRBJ2-3	TRBD2	CASSWGLAGLARVADTQYF	TGCGCCAGCAGCTGGGGACTAGCGGGATTGGCTAGGGTGGCAGATACGCAGTATTTT
many	TRBV6-4	TRBJ1-1	NA	CASSDGGDGTEAFF	TGTGCCAGCAGTGACGGAGGAGACGGCACTGAAGCTTTCTTT
many	TRBV6-5	TRBJ2-2	NA	CASSYSSGSGELFF	TGTGCCAGCAGTTACTCGAGCGGCTCCGGGGAGCTGTTTTTT
many	TRBV12-3/TRBV12-4	TRBJ1-5	NA	CASSFITQPQHF	TGTGCCAGCAGTTTTATTACTCAGCCCCAGCATTTT
many	TRBV5-1	TRBJ2-1	NA	CASSLGGRVQYNEQFF	TGCGCCAGCAGCTTGGGGGGCCGGGTGCAGTACAATGAGCAGTTCTTC
many	TRBV24-1	TRBJ2-1	TRBD2	CATSDFAGGHNEQFF	TGTGCCACCAGTGATTTCGCGGGGGGCCACAATGAGCAGTTCTTC
few	TRBV2	TRBJ1-2	NA	CASSESGRKTGVKGYTF	TGTGCCAGCAGTGAATCAGGGCGAAAAACAGGAGTAAAGGGCTACACCTTC
NA	TRBV18	TRBJ1-1	NA	CASSQTGQINTEAFF	TGTGCCAGCTCACAAACGGGACAAATAAACACTGAAGCTTTCTTT
many	TRBV12-3/TRBV12-4	TRBJ1-3	NA	CASSFQGGTIYF	TGTGCCAGCAGTTTTCAGGGTGGCACCATATATTTT
many	TRBV15	TRBJ2-2	NA	CATSRRLNTGELFF	TGTGCCACCAGCAGGCGCTTAAACACCGGGGAGCTGTTTTTT
many	TRBV20-1	TRBJ2-3	TRBD2	CSAPTSGGTDTQYF	TGCAGTGCTCCAACTAGCGGGGGCACAGATACGCAGTATTTT
many	TRBV5-5	TRBJ1-2	TRBD1	CASSVEDRGHGYTF	TGTGCCAGCAGCGTGGAGGACAGGGGGCACGGCTACACCTTC
many	TRBV6-1	TRBJ2-2	NA	CASTPSRGSGELFF	TGTGCCAGCACCCCGAGTCGGGGTTCCGGGGAGCTGTTTTTT
many	TRBV20-1	TRBJ2-3	NA	CSARDLGRGTDTQYF	TGCAGTGCTAGAGATCTCGGGCGAGGCACAGATACGCAGTATTTT
NA	TRBV6-5	TRBJ2-7	NA	CASSFFDSSYEQYF	TGTGCCAGCAGTTTCTTTGACAGCTCCTACGAGCAGTACTTC
NA	TRBV18	TRBJ2-1	TRBD1	CASSPQGQIGIEQFF	TGTGCCAGCTCACCACAGGGACAGATCGGGATTGAGCAGTTCTTC
many	TRBV20-1	TRBJ1-2	NA	CSARDYGGYGYTF	TGCAGTGCTAGAGATTACGGAGGCTATGGCTACACCTTC
many	TRBV29-1	TRBJ1-4	NA	CSVGGITTNEKLFF	TGCAGCGTGGGGGGGATTACAACTAATGAAAAACTGTTTTTT
NA	TRBV6-1	TRBJ2-2	NA	CASRTMGYTGELFF	TGTGCCAGCAGAACAATGGGGTACACCGGGGAGCTGTTTTTT
many	TRBV6-6	TRBJ2-2	TRBD1	CASRRQGGLFF	TGTGCCAGCAGAAGACAGGGTGGGCTGTTTTTT